This T cell receptor (beta chain) is drawn from a study of cytomegalovirus exposure and HLA in healthy donors (dated by TCRdb to about 2017). Study-level background: An earlier analysis of fewer than 750 of the donors reported approximately 260 Gb of sequence data and 95 million to 130 million unique TCR beta sequences obtained from around 180 million T cells. An early release covering about 600 HLA-typed donors comprised about 300 gigabases of sequencing data and around 85 million unique TCR sequences. Of the 300 to 500 genotyped donors, 81% were placed in the genetic ancestry cluster associated with self-reported Caucasian donors. The study was designed to test whether signatures of past pathogen exposure could be identified by cataloging public T cell receptors. The study used immunosequencing to profile the T cell repertoires of more than 650 subjects and linked those repertoires to cytomegalovirus serostatus. Besides the first cohort of approximately 710 subjects, a separate validation cohort made up of 120 different subjects was used. To predict cytomegalovirus infection status, the study brought together high-throughput TCR immunosequencing, statistical association of individual TCRs with disease status, and machine learning. A later analysis re-examined previously published TCR beta repertoires from 600 to 700 donors and added high-resolution HLA genotyping to investigate patterns of TCR occurrence. The later analysis used no new phenotypic data to find candidate immune exposures, relying instead on TCR beta sequences and their occurrence across donors. To decide whether each TCR beta V gene segment behaved as functional or pseudogenic, an earlier analysis of several hundred of the donors relied on high-throughput TCR beta sequencing. Donor age, sex, ethnicity and CMV serostatus were collected together with the repertoire data. A later genetic analysis used genome-wide SNP genotypes for about 55% of the 666 donors, treating that subset as a discovery cohort. Every repertoire in the discovery cohort had been generated on one and the same sequencing platform. Both class I and class II loci were covered by HLA typing, at four-digit resolution. Typing coverage varied by locus: about 620-630 donors for A, B, C, DRB1 and DQB1; roughly 520 for DQA1; more than 600 for DPA1; roughly 470 for DPB1. Several DR-DQ haplotypes were treated as single units for association and clustering because of strong linkage in the cohort. Among 398 genotyped donors of the cohort, an average of about 240,000 unique TCR beta nucleotide sequences were sequenced per donor, approximately 20% of them non-productive.

Library construction relied on the immunoSEQ multiplex PCR assay. The multiplex PCR relied on a mix of 60 forward primers for TCR Vbeta segments and 13 reverse primers for TCR Jbeta segments. The CDR3 region of rearranged TCR beta genes was amplified from genomic DNA with a multiplex PCR assay. Amplified TCR beta libraries were sequenced as 87-base-pair reads on the Illumina HiSeq System. The study's own analysis went as follows. A later analysis tallied about 77 million unique TCR beta chains across the 660 or so repertoires, and around 12 million of those chains were shared by two or more donors. A nearest-neighbor algorithm error-corrected the raw reads and collapsed the reads into unique sequences, merging closely related sequences to remove PCR and sequencing errors. V, D and J gene segments were assigned by aligning CDR3 sequences to IMGT reference sequences. For a sequence to be retained, at least a six-nucleotide match to both a V gene segment and a J gene segment was required. A rearrangement was called productive if the CDR3 had no stop codons and remained in frame with V and J, and every other rearrangement was called non-productive. CDR3 was defined according to IMGT convention as the region running from the second conserved V-encoded cysteine to the conserved J-encoded phenylalanine. The earlier analysis of a few hundred of the donors excluded sequences that lacked an unambiguous match to a single V gene segment. An earlier analysis of fewer than 750 of the donors called V segments functional above 56.7% productive rearrangements and segregating when the between-donor standard deviation exceeded 5%. A statistical classification framework was built to diagnose cytomegalovirus status from the catalog of TCR beta chain sequences. V and J gene assignment, in a later analysis, came from comparing TCR nucleotide sequences with IMGT/GENE-DB human TR gene sequences. A later analysis assigned CDR3 sequences and most-parsimonious VDJ recombination scenarios with the TCRdist pipeline. In a later analysis, each TCR beta chain was defined by its CDR3 amino acid sequence together with its V-gene family, and reads lacking a unique V-gene family were excluded. As a way to deal with suspected cross-contamination and a sequencing artifact, a later analysis dropped over 550 nucleotide sequences that were highly shared and had low generation probability. For each public chain, a later analysis derived a clonal expansion index from normalized ranks of inferred template counts within each repertoire. In a later analysis, generation probabilities were computed with a VDJ recombination model fitted to out-of-frame rearrangements, and the resulting probabilities were checked against IGoR. In a later analysis, TCR-TCR, TCR-HLA and TCR-CMV co-occurrence was scored with hypergeometric tests, and a repertoire-size bias correction was applied to TCR pairs. To estimate false discovery rates, a later analysis permuted the HLA or CMV assignments 20 times. In a later analysis, co-occurring TCRs were grouped with DBSCAN, and TCRdist sequence similarity was added when clustering was performed within HLA-allele-positive subsets. Repertoires with fewer than 30,000 or more than 120,000 public chains, plus five repertoires with anomalous nucleotide sharing, were excluded from co-occurrence clustering. The table was pulled from immuneACCESS by TCRdb, which kept in-frame rearrangements only. Such tables lose some clones; where checked, under half of the loss comes from unresolved V genes, and the rest has no known cause. That table supplies the V and J calls and clone size; D and trimming were determined from the DNA. This sample gives about 160,000 clones in total; roughly 82% of them show up just once. Jointly, the top ten make up 9.5% to 12% of the sample.

Regarding this clone: This clone's antigen is unknown. There are no base qualities to consult, and no much larger clone falls within one base.

The CDR3 starts with the cysteine, ends with the phenylalanine, and has 15 residues. The CDR3 DNA has 45 bases and is translated from base 1. The germline V gene (reference sequence) supplies CDR1 MNHEY and CDR2 SMNVEV. V lost 6 bases and J lost 5 bases, and the count of bases not matched to a germline gene is 8. The cohort was made up of hundreds of healthy bone marrow donors. All cohort members were sampled while nominally healthy, although unrecorded immune exposures were likely present. The donor was CMV seropositive and belonged to the group of 250 to 350 seropositive cohort members. A peripheral blood sample was provided by each donor, and peripheral blood mononuclear cells were used for TCR beta sequencing. The Qiagen DNeasy Blood Extraction Kit was used to extract genomic DNA from the blood cell samples. The investigation overall reported the following: Strong co-occurrence of HLA alleles, especially DR and DQ, made assigning TCR associations to individual alleles difficult. A further reported finding was that TCR beta sequences accurately predicted the HLA-A and HLA-B alleles for most subjects in the first cohort. A later analysis associated 16,951 TCR beta sequences with specific HLA alleles at a false discovery rate of 0.05. Some IMGT-functional V segments, including TRBV6-2 and TRBV6-3, could not be told apart with the 87-base-pair reads, so those segments were excluded. In a later analysis, TCR association rates were found to vary across HLA loci, with the most associated TCRs seen for DRB1 alleles and the fewest for HLA-C alleles. Correlated functional status among segregating V segments might reflect linkage disequilibrium, but an unknown experimental factor could not be ruled out. V-gene and J-gene trimming of TCR beta chains was associated with a missense DCLRE1C variant in a later genetic analysis, and the association was replicated in an independent cohort. In vitro tests confirmed that a few of the cytomegalovirus-associated TCR beta chains recognize cytomegalovirus antigens. A later analysis reported that several top co-occurrence clusters appeared linked to parvovirus B19, influenza, CMV and Epstein-Barr virus. Because HLA typing was unavailable for some donors at each locus, only the typed subset was used in association tests. A cluster of highly shared sequence variants was judged likely to represent a technical artifact of the sequencing pipeline. The only immune exposure information available for the cohort was CMV serostatus. A later genetic analysis reported fewer N-insertions in productive TCRs among donors in an Asian-associated ancestry cluster than the roughly 700-donor mean. Sequencing depth was assumed to be roughly uniform across donors in the presence/absence analyses, though that assumption may not hold. It was suggested by the authors that the approach could potentially be generalized to other disease states and immunological phenotypes. In the study, about 150 TCR beta chains were listed as associated with cytomegalovirus. Cytomegalovirus status was reported to be diagnosed by the classifier with high specificity and sensitivity in both the original and validation cohorts. Compared with equally common non-associated chains, HLA-associated TCR beta chains in a later analysis were more clonally expanded and had lower generation probabilities. Across donors, most TCR sequences were observed very rarely, whereas some public TCRs were present in many individuals. Because counts were too low, approximately 15 rarely observed V segments, including chromosome 9 orphons, were excluded from the earlier analysis of several hundred of the donors. In an earlier analysis of some 550 of the donors, most TCR beta V segments were observed in productive rearrangements about 87% or about 30% of the time, broadly matching IMGT annotations. In this cohort, only TCR beta chains were sequenced, and detectable features were limited by the absence of alpha or paired-chain data. A later analysis found that most CMV-associated TCR beta chains appeared HLA-restricted, with HLA associations seemingly driven largely by CMV exposure.

Material: PBMCs. The chain employs TRBV27 and TRBJ2-1; the junction holds 9 bases that match TRBD2. This TCR came from a man aged 45-60 years in good health and CMV-seropositive. The sequenced DNA: TGTGCCAGCAGCTTTAGCGGGAGCGGGCACAATGAGCAGTTCTTC. It codes for CASSFSGSGHNEQFF.